Listed here is a single T cell receptor (beta chain). The record originates from a study of blood T cell repertoires in COVID-19. Overall study: Samples representing acute and convalescent COVID-19 were sourced from the United States, Italy and Spain. The analysed material was cDNA or gDNA that came from T cells, B-cell-depleted T cells, or PBMCs.

The CDR3 extends over 12 amino acids. The germline gives CDR1 GTSNPN, CDR2 SVGIG (reference sequence). Trimming left V 5 bases short and J 4 bases short, with 9 bases between. Original analysis: Cell counts per sample came from amplifying reference gene primers. Repertoires were generated with immunoSEQ multiplex PCR, while TCRdb's copy carries only in-frame clones and drops some. That table gives V, J and clone size, and the DNA gave D and trimming. The repertoire consists of 140,000 to 150,000 clones, with roughly 79% occurring once and the leading ten covering more than 7%. This TCR derives from a human donor with acute or convalescent COVID-19. The donor label of this sample is uncertain. V usage is TRBV30 and J usage is TRBJ2-1, with a weak D call TRBD1 (6 bases). What was sequenced was peripheral blood. CDR3 loop: CAWHRGYNEQFF. For the CDR3, the DNA is TGTGCCTGGCATAGGGGGTACAATGAGCAGTTCTTC.